In this sample, the clone carrying this TCR beta chain turned up a few times. The data are from a study of blood T cell repertoires in COVID-19. Source study methods: Reference gene primer amplification yielded estimated nucleated cell counts. Clones were read by immunoSEQ multiplex PCR, and TCRdb kept only the in-frame ones, dropping some. V and J calls and clone size are as listed in that table; D and trimming were resolved from the DNA. There are about 190,000 clones in the sample; about 85% occur only once, and 20% to 25% lies in the top ten. The sequenced sample consisted of peripheral blood. The TCR comes from a man between 60 and 70 years old with active or convalescent COVID-19.

The CDR3 is CASSLAGGSSTGELFF. The CDR3, as DNA: TGTGCCAGCAGCTTAGCCGGGGGGTCGAGCACCGGGGAGCTGTTTTTT. The V gene is TRBV11-1, the J gene TRBJ2-2, with 7 bases aligning to TRBD2. Germline V CDR1 and CDR2: SGHAT, FQDESV (reference sequence). The CDR3 has 16 residues. The trim removed 0 bases at V and 4 bases at J, leaving 5 bases unmatched.